This T cell receptor beta chain stems from a study of response to subunit inactivated influenza vaccine. Whole-study findings and limits: Each seasonal influenza vaccination recruits few new T cells, the authors suggested.

Trimming stripped 2 bases from V and 3 bases from J, with 7 bases between. The CDR3 covers 13 residues. Per germline, CDR1 KGHSH and CDR2 LQKENI. From the RT-PCR reads, TCRdb called clonotypes with MiXCR, one entry per CDR3 protein. Of about 650,000 distinct CDR3 sequences detected, about 14% appear once; the ten largest clones hold about 7.6%. In this sample, this clonotype turned up a few times. Its antigen is unidentified. The sequence was collected from a man aged 50 to 60 who received an inactivated influenza vaccine. Sequenced material: PBMCs from blood, taken less than 15 days before vaccination. The chain uses TRBV18 and TRBJ1-1; D possibly corresponds to TRBD1 (5 bases). The CDR3, as DNA: TGTGCCAGCTCACCAGCGGGGGACACTGAAGCTTTCTTT. Residues: CASSPAGDTEAFF.